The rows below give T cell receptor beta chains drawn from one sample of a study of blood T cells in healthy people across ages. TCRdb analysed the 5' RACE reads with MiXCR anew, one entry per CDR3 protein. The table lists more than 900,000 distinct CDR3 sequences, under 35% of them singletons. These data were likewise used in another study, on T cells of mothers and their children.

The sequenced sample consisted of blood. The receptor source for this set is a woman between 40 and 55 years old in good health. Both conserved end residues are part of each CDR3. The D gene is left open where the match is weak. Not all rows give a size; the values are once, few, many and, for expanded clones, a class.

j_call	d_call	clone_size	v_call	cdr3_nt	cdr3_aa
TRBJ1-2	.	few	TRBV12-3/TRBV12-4	TGTGCCAGCAGTTTAGCGACCTATGGCTACACCTTC	CASSLATYGYTF
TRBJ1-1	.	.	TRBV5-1	TGCGCCAGCAGCCCCGGGGCGCTTATGATGAACACTGAAGCTTTCTTT	CASSPGALMMNTEAFF
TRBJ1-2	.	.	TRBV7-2	TGTGCCAGCAGCTTAGTGGGGGCAGTCTATGGCTACACCTTC	CASSLVGAVYGYTF
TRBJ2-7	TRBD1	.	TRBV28	TGTGCCAGCCAGGGACAGCCAAACAACGAGCAGTACTTC	CASQGQPNNEQYF
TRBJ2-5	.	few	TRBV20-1	TGCGGTGCTATACTAGCTGTGGGGGAGACCCAGTACTTC	CGAILAVGETQYF
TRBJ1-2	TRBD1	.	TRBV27	TGTGCCAGCAGTTTATTCGGGACAGTAGGAGATGGCTACACCTTC	CASSLFGTVGDGYTF
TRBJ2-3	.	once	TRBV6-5	TGTGCCAGCAGTTACTCCCCTTTCGGAGATACGCAGTATTTT	CASSYSPFGDTQYF
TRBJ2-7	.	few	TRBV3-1	TGTGCCAGCAGCCAAGATAGGCTAATCTACGAGCAGTACTTC	CASSQDRLIYEQYF
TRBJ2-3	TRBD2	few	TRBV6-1	TGTGCCAGCAGTGAACACCTAGCGGGGGGTACAGATACGCAGTATTTT	CASSEHLAGGTDTQYF
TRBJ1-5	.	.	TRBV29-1	TGCAGCGGGGCGAAGGGCAGCAATCAGCCCCAGCATTTT	CSGAKGSNQPQHF
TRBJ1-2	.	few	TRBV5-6	TGTGCCAGCAGCTTTCGGACGGGGGCGCGGAACTATGGCTACACCTTC	CASSFRTGARNYGYTF
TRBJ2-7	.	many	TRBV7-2	TGTGCCAGCAGCTTACAAGGGGCTGCGCACGAGCAGTACTTC	CASSLQGAAHEQYF
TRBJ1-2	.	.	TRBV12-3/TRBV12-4	TGTACCAGCAGTTTAATGAGCGGCTATGGCTACACCTTC	CTSSLMSGYGYTF
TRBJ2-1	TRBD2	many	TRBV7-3	TGTGCCAGCAGTGCAGCGGGGGGGCTCAATGAGCAGTTCTTC	CASSAAGGLNEQFF
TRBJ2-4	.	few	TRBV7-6	TGTGCCAGCAGCTTAGCAGTAGAGGCTGGGGAGCAGTACTTC	CASSLAVEAGEQYF
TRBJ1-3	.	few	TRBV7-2	TGTGCCAGCAGCTTAGGATCCAGGATCCGAAACACCATATATTTT	CASSLGSRIRNTIYF
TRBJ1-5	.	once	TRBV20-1	TGCAGTGCGTTATCCATGGACCGGCAAGGGGGGCCCCAGCATTTT	CSALSMDRQGGPQHF
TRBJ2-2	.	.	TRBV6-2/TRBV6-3	TGTGCCAGCAGTTACCTTTTGTGGACAGTCGCGAACACCGGGGAGCTGTTTTTT	CASSYLLWTVANTGELFF
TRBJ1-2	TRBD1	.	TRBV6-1	TGTGCCAGCAGTGAAGCGCCAGGGGGCATAAACTATGGCTACACCTTC	CASSEAPGGINYGYTF
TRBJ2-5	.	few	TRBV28	TGTGCCAGCAGTTTAATGACCCAGTACTTC	CASSLMTQYF
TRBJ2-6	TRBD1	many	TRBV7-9	TGTGCCAGCAGCCACAGAGACAGGGGGAACTCTGGGGCCAACGTCCTGACTTTC	CASSHRDRGNSGANVLTF
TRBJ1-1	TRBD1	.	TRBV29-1	TGCAGCGTCACGGGACAGGGGCTGGGCACTGAAGCTTTCTTT	CSVTGQGLGTEAFF
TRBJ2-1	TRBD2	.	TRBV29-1	TGCAGCGTTGACCTAGCGGGAGGGCCCGACAATGAGCAGTTCTTC	CSVDLAGGPDNEQFF
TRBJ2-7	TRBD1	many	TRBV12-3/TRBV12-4	TGTGCCAGCAGTCGCGATCAGGGGGCCTACGAGCAGTACTTC	CASSRDQGAYEQYF
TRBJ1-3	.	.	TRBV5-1	TGCGCCAGCAGTGGCGGATCTGGAAACACCATATATTTT	CASSGGSGNTIYF
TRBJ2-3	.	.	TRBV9	TGTGCCAGCAGCGTAGCTGCCACCCCTGGGCCAGATACGCAGTATTTT	CASSVAATPGPDTQYF
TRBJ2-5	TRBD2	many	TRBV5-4	TGTGCCAGCAGCTTGCTTGTTCTAGCGGGGAACATGGAGACCCAGTACTTC	CASSLLVLAGNMETQYF